This T cell receptor (beta chain) was captured by sequencing in a study of shared clonotypes between healthy human individuals. Study findings and constraints: Across a handful of donors, naive CD4 shared roughly 5%, naive CD8 more than 3%, memory CD4 about 2.5%, memory CD8 0.4%. Rarefaction indicated that sorted-subset sequencing remained incomplete although depth was large.

Method: immunoSEQ multiplex PCR; TCRdb's copy keeps in-frame clones and lacks some. The profile shows some 2 million clones, about 95% of them singletons. Naivety among CD8 cells was defined by CD45RO negativity and positive CCR7 selection, thereby excluding terminally differentiated effector memory CD45RA+ cells. Notes on this clone: As yet, its antigen is unknown.

The CDR3 has 14 residues. The ends lost 5 bases at V and 5 bases at J; junction bases unmatched: 7. From germline, CDR1 is MNHEY and CDR2 SMNVEV (reference sequence). J is TRBJ2-7 and V is TRBV27, with TRBD2 matching 9 bases. Source material: naive CD8+ T cells sorted from blood. The sequence was obtained from a man younger than 35 in good health. Here the CDR3 reads CASSLAGGADEQYF. The CDR3 DNA is TGTGCCAGCAGTCTTGCGGGGGGGGCGGACGAGCAGTACTTC.